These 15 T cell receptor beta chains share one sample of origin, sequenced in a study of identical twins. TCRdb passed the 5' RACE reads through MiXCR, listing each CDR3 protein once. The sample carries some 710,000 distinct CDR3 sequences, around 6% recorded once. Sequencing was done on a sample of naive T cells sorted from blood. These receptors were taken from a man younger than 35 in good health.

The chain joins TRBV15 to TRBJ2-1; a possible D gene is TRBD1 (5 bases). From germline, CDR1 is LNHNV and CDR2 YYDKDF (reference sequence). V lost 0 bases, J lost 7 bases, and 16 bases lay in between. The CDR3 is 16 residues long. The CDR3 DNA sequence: TGTGCCACCAGCAGAGATTCTCACAGGTCCTCAAATGAGCAGTTCTTC. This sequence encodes CATSRDSHRSSNEQFF.

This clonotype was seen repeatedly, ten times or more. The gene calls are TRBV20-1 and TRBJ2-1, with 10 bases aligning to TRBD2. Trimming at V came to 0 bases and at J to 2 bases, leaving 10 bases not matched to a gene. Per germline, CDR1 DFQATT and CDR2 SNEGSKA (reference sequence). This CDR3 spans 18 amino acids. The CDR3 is CSARDSPLTSGAYNEQFF. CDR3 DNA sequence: TGCAGTGCTAGAGATAGCCCCCTCACTAGCGGGGCCTACAATGAGCAGTTCTTC.

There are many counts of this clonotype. The CDR3, as DNA: TGTGCCAGCCAACGGCGACAGGGGTACCAAGAGACCCAGTACTTC. This gives the protein CASQRRQGYQETQYF. The V call is TRBV7-2, the J call TRBJ2-5; TRBD1 agrees at 8 bases. Per germline, CDR1 SGHTA and CDR2 FQGNSA. The V segment lost 8 bases and the J segment 0 bases; nucleotides outside the gene matches: 8. The CDR3 is 15 residues long.

The CDR3 DNA reads TGTGCCAGCAGACCCTCAAGACTAGCGGGAGTATACGAGCAGTACTTC. Protein: CASRPSRLAGVYEQYF. The J gene is TRBJ2-7, the V gene TRBV5-6; 12 bases line up with TRBD2. CDR1 is SGHDT and CDR2 is YYEEEE in the germline V gene. The CDR3 totals 16 residues. V gave up 5 bases and J gave up 4 bases; unmatched junction bases: 10. The whole variable domain, filled in from reference TRBV5-6 and TRBJ2-7, reads DAGVTQSPTHLIKTRGQQVTLRCSPKSGHDTVSWYQQALGQGPQFIFQYYEEEERQRGNFPDRFSGHQFPNYSSELNVNALLLGDSALYLCASRPSRLAGVYEQYFGPGTRLTVT.

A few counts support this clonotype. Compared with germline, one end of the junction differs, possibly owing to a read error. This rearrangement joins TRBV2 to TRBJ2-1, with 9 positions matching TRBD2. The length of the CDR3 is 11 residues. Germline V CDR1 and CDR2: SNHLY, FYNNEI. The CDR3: CASSDGGRDVF. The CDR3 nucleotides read TGTGCCAGCAGTGACGGCGGGAGGGATGTCTTC.

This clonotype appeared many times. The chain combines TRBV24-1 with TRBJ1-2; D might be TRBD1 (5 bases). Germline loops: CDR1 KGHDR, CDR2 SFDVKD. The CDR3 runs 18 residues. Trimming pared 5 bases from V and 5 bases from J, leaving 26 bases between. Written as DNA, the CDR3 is TGTGCCACCAGTGGCAGGACGGGGGAGCGAAAAGTGGTATATGGCTACACCTTC. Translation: CATSGRTGERKVVYGYTF.

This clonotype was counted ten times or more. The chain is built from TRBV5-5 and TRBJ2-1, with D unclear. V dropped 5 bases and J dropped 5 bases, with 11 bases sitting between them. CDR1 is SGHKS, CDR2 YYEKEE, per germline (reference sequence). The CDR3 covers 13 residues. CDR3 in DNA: TGTGCCAGCAGTCAAGGAGTTAACAATGAGCAGTTCTTC. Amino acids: CASSQGVNNEQFF.

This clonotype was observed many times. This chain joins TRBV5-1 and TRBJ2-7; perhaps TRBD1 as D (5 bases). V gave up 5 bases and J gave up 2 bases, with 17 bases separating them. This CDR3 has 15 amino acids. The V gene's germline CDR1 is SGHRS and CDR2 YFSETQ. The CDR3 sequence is CASSSAGSQTYEQYF. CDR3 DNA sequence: TGCGCCAGCAGTTCTGCAGGGTCCCAGACCTACGAGCAGTACTTC.

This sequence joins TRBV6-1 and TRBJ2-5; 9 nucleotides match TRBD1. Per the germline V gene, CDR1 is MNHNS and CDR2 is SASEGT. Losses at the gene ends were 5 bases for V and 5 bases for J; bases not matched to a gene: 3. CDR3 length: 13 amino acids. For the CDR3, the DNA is TGTGCCAGCAGTCGGGACAGGGATGAGACCCAGTACTTC. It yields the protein CASSRDRDETQYF.

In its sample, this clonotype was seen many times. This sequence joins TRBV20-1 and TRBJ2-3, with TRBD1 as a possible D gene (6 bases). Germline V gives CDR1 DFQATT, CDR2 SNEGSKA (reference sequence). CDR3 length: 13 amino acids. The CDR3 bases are TGCAGCAACCACAGGGCTAGCACAGATACGCAGTATTTT. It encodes CSNHRASTDTQYF.

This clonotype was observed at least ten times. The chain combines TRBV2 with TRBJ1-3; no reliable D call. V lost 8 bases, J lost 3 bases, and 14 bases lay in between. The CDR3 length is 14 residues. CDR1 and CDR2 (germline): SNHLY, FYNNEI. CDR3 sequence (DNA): TGTGCCAGCTACCTCAACCAAGGTGGAAACACCATATATTTT. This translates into CASYLNQGGNTIYF.

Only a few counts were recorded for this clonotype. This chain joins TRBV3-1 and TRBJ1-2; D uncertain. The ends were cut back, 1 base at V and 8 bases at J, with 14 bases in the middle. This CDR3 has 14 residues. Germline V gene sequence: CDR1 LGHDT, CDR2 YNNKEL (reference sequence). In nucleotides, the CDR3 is TGTGCCAGCAGCCAAGGCCCCCGACTGGACGGCTACACCTTC. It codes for CASSQGPRLDGYTF.

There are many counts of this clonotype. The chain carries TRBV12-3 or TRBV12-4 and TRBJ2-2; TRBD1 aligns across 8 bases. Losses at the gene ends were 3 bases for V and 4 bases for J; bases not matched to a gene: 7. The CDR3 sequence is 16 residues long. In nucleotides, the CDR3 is TGTGCCAGCAGTTTCCAGGGGGCCCGTGGCACCGGGGAGCTGTTTTTT. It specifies CASSFQGARGTGELFF.

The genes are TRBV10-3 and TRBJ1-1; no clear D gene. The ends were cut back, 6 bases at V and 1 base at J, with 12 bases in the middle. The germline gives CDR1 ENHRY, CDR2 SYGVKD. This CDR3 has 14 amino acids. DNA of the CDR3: TGTGCCATCAGAGGGCCGGGCAGGAACACTGAAGCTTTCTTT. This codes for CAIRGPGRNTEAFF.

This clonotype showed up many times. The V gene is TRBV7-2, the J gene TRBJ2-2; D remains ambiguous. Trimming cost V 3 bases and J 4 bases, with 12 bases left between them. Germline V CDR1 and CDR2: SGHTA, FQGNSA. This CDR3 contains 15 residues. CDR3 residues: CASSFSESTTGELFF. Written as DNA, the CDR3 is TGTGCCAGCAGCTTTTCGGAGTCGACCACCGGGGAGCTGTTTTTT.